The following is a T cell receptor beta chain sequence with its context. Trimming shortened V by 4 bases and J by 0 bases, and 12 bases separated the two germline ends. Germline V lookup: CDR1 SGHTS, CDR2 YDEGEE. There are 15 residues in the CDR3. Produced via immunoSEQ multiplex PCR; TCRdb's table is partial and in-frame only. This table has 35,000 to 50,000 clones, around nine tenths appearing once. These data belong to a study of OX40 agonist ivuxolimab in advanced cancers. For the study at large: Participants, 82.7% male, averaged roughly 55 years of age, ranging from roughly 20 to 85.

The source material was CD4+ or CD8+ T cells sorted from blood, sampled in a trial of the OX40 agonist ivuxolimab. This sequence originates from an adult with an advanced solid tumor such as melanoma, head and neck, liver or kidney cancer. The J gene is TRBJ2-3, the V gene TRBV5-8; D may match TRBD1 or TRBD2 (5 bases each). Written as DNA, the CDR3 is TGTGCCAGCAGCCCGGGACGGGTGAGCACAGATACGCAGTATTTT. Translated, it gives CASSPGRVSTDTQYF.